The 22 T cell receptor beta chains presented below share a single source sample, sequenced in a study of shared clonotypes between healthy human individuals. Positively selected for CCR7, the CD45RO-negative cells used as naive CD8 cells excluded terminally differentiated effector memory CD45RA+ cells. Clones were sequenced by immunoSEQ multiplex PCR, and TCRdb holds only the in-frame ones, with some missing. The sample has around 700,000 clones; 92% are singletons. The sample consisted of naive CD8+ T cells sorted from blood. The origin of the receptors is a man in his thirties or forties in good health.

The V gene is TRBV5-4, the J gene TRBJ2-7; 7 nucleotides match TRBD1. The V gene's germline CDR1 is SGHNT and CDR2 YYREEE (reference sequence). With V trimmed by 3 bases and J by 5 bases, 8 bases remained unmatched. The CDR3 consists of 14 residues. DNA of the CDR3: TGTGCCAGCAGCTACAGGGGTAGGGACGACGAGCAGTACTTC. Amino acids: CASSYRGRDDEQYF.

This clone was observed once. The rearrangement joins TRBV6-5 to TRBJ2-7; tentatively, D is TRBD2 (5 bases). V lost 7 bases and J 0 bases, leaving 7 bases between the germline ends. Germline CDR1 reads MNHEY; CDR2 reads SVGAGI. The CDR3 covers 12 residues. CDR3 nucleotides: TGTGCCAGCACCGAGGGCTCCTACGAGCAGTACTTC. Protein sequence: CASTEGSYEQYF.

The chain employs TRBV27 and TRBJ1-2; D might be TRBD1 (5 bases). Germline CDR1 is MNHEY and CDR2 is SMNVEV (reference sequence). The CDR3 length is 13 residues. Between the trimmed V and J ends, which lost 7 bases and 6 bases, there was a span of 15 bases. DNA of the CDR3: TGTGCCAGCAAGCGTCCGGGGCAAGATGGCTACACCTTC. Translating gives CASKRPGQDGYTF.

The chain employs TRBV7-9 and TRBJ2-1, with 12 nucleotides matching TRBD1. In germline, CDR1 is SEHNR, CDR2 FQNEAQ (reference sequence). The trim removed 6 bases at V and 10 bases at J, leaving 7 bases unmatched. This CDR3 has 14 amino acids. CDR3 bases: TGTGCCAGCAGATCCGGGACAGGGGGCGACGAGCAGTTCTTC. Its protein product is CASRSGTGGDEQFF.

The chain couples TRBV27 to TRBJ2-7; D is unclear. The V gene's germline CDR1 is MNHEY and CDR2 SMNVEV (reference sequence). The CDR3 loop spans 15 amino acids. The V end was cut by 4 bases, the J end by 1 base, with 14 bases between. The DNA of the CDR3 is TGTGCCAGCAGTTCAGTGGCGGCTGGTTCCTACGAGCAGTACTTC. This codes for CASSSVAAGSYEQYF.

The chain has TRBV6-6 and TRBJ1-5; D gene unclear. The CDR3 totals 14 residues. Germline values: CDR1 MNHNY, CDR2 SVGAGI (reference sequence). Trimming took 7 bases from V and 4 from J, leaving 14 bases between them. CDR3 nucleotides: TGTGCCAGCACCGAAGGTATAAGAAATCAGCCCCAGCATTTT. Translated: CASTEGIRNQPQHF.

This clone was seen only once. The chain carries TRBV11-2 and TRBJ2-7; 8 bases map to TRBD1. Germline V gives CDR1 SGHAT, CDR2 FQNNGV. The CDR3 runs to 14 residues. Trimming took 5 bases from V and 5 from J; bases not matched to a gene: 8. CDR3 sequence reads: CASSGWTGKDEQYF. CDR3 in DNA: TGTGCCAGCAGCGGGTGGACAGGGAAGGACGAGCAGTACTTC.

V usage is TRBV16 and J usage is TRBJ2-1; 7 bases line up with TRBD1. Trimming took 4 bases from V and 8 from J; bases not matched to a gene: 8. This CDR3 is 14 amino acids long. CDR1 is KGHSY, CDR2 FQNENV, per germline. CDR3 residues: CASSPDTGDDEQFF. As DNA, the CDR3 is TGTGCCAGCAGCCCGGATACAGGGGACGATGAGCAGTTCTTC.

CDR3 sequence reads: CSVEDRQVSDTQYF. CDR3 bases: TGCAGCGTTGAAGATCGTCAGGTATCAGATACGCAGTATTTT. The V gene is TRBV29-1, the J gene TRBJ2-3, with D unclear. Germline V lookup: CDR1 SQVTM, CDR2 ANQGSEA. The CDR3 totals 14 residues. V shed 0 bases and J shed 4 bases, with 11 bases lying between them.

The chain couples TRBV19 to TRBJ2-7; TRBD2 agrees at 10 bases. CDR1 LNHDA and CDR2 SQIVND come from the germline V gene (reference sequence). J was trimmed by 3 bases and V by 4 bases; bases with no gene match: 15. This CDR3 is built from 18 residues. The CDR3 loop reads CASSKRGTSDPSRYEQYF. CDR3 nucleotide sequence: TGTGCCAGTAGTAAAAGGGGGACTAGCGACCCCTCACGCTACGAGCAGTACTTC. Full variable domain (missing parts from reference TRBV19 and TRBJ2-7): DGGITQSPKYLFRKEGQNVTLSCEQNLNHDAMYWYRQDPGQGLRLIYYSQIVNDFQKGDIAEGYSVSREKKESFPLTVTSAQKNPTAFYLCASSKRGTSDPSRYEQYFGPGTRLTVT.

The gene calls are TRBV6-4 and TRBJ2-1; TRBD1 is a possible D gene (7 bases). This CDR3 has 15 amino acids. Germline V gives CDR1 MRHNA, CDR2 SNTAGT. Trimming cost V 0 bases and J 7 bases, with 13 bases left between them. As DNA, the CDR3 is TGTGCCAGCAGTGACTCGGCAGGGGGACTGAATGAGCAGTTCTTC. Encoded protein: CASSDSAGGLNEQFF.

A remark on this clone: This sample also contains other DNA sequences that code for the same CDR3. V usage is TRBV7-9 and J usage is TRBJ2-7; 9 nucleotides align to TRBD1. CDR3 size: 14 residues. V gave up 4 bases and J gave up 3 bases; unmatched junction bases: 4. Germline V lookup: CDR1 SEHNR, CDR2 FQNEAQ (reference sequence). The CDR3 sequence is CASSSRDRVYEQYF. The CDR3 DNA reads TGTGCCAGCAGCTCCCGGGACAGGGTCTACGAGCAGTACTTC.

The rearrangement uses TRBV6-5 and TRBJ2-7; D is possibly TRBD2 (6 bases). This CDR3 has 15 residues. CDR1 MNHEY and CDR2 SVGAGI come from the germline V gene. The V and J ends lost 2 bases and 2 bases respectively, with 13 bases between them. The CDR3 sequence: CASSYSWGGTYEQYF. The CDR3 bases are TGTGCCAGCAGTTACAGTTGGGGAGGAACCTACGAGCAGTACTTC.

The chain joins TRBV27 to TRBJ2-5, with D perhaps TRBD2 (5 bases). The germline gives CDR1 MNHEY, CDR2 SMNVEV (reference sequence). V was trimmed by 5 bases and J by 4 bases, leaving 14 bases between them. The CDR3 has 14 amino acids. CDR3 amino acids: CASSPLGSGETQYF. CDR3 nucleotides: TGTGCCAGCAGTCCACTAGGTTCGGGAGAGACCCAGTACTTC.

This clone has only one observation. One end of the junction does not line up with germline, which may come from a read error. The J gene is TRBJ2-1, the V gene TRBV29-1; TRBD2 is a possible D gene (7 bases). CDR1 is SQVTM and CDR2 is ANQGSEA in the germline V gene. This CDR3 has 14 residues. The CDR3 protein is CGVESGGAYNEQFF. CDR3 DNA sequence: TGCGGCGTTGAATCGGGGGGCGCGTACAATGAGCAGTTCTTC.

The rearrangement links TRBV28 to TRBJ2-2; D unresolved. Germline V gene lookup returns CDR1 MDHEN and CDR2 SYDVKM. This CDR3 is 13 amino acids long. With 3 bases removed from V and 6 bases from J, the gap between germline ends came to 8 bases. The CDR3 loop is CASSFRASGELFF. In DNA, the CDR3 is TGTGCCAGCAGTTTTCGAGCCTCCGGGGAGCTGTTTTTT.

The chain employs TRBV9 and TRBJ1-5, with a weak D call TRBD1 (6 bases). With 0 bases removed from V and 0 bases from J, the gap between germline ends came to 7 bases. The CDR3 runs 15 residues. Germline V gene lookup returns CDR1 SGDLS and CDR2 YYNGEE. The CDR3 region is CASSVGGASNQPQHF. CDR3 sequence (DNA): TGTGCCAGCAGCGTAGGGGGGGCTAGCAATCAGCCCCAGCATTTT. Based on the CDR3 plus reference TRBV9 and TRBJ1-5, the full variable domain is DSGVTQTPKHLITATGQRVTLRCSPRSGDLSVYWYQQSLDQGLQFLIQYYNGEERAKGNILERFSAQQFPDLHSELNLSSLELGDSALYFCASSVGGASNQPQHFGDGTRLSIL.

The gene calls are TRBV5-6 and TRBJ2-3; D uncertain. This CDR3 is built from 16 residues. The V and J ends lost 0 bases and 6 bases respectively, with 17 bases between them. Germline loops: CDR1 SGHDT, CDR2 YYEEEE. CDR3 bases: TGTGCCAGCAGCTTGGCACCGGGTCCGCTATGGGATACGCAGTATTTT. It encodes CASSLAPGPLWDTQYF.

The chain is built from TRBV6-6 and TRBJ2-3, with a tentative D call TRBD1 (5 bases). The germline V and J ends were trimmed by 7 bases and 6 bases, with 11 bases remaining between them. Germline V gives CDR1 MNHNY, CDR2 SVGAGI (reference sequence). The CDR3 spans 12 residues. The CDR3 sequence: CASTKKGDTQYF. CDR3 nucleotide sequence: TGTGCCAGCACTAAGAAGGGGGATACGCAGTATTTT.

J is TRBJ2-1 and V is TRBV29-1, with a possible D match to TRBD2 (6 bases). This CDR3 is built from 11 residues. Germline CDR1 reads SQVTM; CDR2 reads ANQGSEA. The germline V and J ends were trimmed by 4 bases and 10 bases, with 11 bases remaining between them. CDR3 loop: CSVGKGGEQFF. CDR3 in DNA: TGCAGCGTTGGTAAGGGAGGCGAGCAGTTCTTC.

The chain's CDR3 is CSVVDSGSYEQYF. CDR3 nucleotide sequence: TGCAGCGTAGTTGACAGTGGCTCCTACGAGCAGTACTTC. V usage is TRBV29-1 and J usage is TRBJ2-7; weak D call: TRBD1 (5 bases). Germline V gives CDR1 SQVTM, CDR2 ANQGSEA. The CDR3 extends over 13 amino acids. V was trimmed by 6 bases and J by 0 bases, leaving 12 bases between them.

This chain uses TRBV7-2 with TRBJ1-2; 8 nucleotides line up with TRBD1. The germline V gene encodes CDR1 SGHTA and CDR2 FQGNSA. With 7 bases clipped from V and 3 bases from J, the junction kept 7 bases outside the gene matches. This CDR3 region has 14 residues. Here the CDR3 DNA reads TGTGCCAGCAACCCAGTGACAGGGGACTATGGCTACACCTTC. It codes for CASNPVTGDYGYTF. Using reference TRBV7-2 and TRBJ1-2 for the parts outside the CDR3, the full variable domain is GAGVSQSPSNKVTEKGKDVELRCDPISGHTALYWYRQSLGQGLEFLIYFQGNSAPDKSGLPSDRFSAERTGGSVSTLTIQRTQQEDSAVYLCASNPVTGDYGYTFGSGTRLTVV.